The sequence of this T cell receptor beta chain was determined in a study of blood T cell repertoires in COVID-19. The germline CDR1 and CDR2 sequences are SGHTA and FQGTGA. Trimming removed 1 base at V and 1 base at J, with 14 bases between. The CDR3 length is 17 residues. TCRdb's copy holds only in-frame clones and misses some; the assay was immunoSEQ multiplex PCR. Of about 84,000 clones in the sample, 80% to 90% were seen once. This clone has only one observation. The receptor comes from a man older than 75 with active or convalescent COVID-19. Sequencing was carried out using peripheral blood. The chain is built from TRBV7-3 and TRBJ2-1; D remains unclear. CDR3 bases: TGTGCCAGCAGCTTAATGCCCTCCACCGGGTCCTACAATGAGCAGTTCTTC. Its protein is CASSLMPSTGSYNEQFF.